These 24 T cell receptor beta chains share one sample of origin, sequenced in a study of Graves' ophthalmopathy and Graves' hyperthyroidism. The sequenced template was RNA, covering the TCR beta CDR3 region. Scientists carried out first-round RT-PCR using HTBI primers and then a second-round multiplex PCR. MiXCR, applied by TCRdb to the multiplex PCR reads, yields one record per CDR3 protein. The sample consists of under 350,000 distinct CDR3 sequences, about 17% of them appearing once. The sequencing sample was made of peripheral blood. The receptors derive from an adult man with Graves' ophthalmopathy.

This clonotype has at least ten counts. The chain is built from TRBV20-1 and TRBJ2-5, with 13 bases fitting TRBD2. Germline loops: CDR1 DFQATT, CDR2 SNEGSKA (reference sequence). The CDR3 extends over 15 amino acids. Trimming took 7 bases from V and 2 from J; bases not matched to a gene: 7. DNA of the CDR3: TGCAGTGGGGCACTAGCGGGAGGGGGGCAAGAGACCCAGTACTTC. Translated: CSGALAGGGQETQYF.

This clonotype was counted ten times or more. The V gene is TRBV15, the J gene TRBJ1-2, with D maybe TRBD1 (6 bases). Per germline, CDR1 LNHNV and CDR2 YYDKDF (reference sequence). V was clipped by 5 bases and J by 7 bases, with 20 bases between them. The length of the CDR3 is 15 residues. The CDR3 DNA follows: TGTGCCACCAGCCCGCCCCGGGACACGGCGTCTGGCTACACCTTC. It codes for CATSPPRDTASGYTF.

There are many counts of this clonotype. CDR3 protein: CASSLGFSGELFF. In DNA form, the CDR3 reads TGTGCCAGCAGTTTAGGGTTCTCCGGGGAGCTGTTTTTT. V usage is TRBV12-3 or TRBV12-4 and J usage is TRBJ2-2; the D is unclear. The CDR3 totals 13 residues. Trimming took off 1 base at V and 6 bases at J, with 6 bases between the two ends.

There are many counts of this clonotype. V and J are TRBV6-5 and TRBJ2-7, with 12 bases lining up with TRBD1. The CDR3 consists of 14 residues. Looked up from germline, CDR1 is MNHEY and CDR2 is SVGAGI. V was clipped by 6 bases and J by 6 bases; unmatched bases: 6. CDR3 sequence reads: CASSRDRGLSEQYF. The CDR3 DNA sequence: TGTGCCAGCAGCCGGGACAGGGGGCTTTCCGAGCAGTACTTC.

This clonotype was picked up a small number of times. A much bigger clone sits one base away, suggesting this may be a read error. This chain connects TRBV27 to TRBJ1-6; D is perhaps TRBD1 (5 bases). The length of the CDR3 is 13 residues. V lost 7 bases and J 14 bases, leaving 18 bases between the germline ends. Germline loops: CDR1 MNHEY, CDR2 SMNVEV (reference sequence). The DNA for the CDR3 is TGTGCCAGCATTCCGGGGACGCCGTTTACCCTCCACTTT. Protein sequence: CASIPGTPFTLHF.

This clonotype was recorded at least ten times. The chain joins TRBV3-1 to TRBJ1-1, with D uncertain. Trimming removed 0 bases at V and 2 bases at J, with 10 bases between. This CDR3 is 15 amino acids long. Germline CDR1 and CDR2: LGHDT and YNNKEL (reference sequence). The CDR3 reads CASSQDRRENTEAFF. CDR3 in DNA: TGTGCCAGCAGCCAAGATCGAAGGGAAAACACTGAAGCTTTCTTT. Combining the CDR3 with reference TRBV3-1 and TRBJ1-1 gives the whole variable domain DTAVSQTPKYLVTQMGNDKSIKCEQNLGHDTMYWYKQDSKKFLKIMFSYNNKELIINETVPNRFSPKSPDKAHLNLHINSLELGDSAVYFCASSQDRRENTEAFFGQGTRLTVV.

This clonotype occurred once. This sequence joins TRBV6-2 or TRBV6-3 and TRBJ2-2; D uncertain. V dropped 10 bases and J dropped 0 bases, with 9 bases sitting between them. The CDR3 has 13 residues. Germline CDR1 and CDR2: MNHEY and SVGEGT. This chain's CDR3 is CATPDTNTGELFF. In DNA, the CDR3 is TGTGCCACCCCAGACACGAACACCGGGGAGCTGTTTTTT.

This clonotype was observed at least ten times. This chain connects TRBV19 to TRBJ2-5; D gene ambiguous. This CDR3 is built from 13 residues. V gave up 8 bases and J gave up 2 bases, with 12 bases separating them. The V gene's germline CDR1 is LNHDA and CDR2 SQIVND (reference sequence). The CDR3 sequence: CASSFPGQETQYF. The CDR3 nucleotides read TGTGCCAGTTCATTTCCCGGACAAGAGACCCAGTACTTC. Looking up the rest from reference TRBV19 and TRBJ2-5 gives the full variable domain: DGGITQSPKYLFRKEGQNVTLSCEQNLNHDAMYWYRQDPGQGLRLIYYSQIVNDFQKGDIAEGYSVSREKKESFPLTVTSAQKNPTAFYLCASSFPGQETQYFGPGTRLLVL.

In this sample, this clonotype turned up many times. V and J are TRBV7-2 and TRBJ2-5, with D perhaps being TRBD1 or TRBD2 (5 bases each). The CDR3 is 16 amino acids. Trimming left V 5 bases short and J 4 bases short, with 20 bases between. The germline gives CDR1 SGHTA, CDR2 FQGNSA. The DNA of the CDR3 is TGTGCCAGCAGCACACAACCCTGGGACCCCGGAGAGACCCAGTACTTC. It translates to CASSTQPWDPGETQYF.

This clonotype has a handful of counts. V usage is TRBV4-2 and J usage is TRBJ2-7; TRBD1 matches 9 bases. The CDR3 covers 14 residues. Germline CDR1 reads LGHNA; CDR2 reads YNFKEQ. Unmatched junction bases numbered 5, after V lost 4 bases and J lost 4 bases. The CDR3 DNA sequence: TGTGCCAGCAGCCCGGGACAGGGAGATTACGAGCAGTACTTC. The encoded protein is CASSPGQGDYEQYF.

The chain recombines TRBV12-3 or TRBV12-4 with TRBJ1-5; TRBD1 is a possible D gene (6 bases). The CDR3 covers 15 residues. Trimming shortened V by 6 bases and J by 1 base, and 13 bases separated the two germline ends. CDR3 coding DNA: TGTGCCAGCAGGGACCGGGACAACAGCAATCAGCCCCAGCATTTT. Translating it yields CASRDRDNSNQPQHF.

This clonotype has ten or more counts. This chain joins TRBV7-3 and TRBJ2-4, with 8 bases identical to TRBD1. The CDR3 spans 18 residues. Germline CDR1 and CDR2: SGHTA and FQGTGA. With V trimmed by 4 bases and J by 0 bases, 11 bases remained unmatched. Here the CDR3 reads CASSSGYGQGRAKNIQYF. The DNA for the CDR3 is TGTGCCAGCAGCTCAGGGTACGGACAGGGAAGAGCCAAAAACATTCAGTACTTC.

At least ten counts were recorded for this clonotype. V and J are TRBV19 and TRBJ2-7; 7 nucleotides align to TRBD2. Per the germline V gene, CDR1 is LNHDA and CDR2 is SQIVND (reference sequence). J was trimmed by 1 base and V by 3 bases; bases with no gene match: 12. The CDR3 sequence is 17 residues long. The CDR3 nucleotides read TGTGCCAGTAGTATGCTCTGGGGGGGTTCGCGGTCCTACGAGCAGTACTTC. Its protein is CASSMLWGGSRSYEQYF.

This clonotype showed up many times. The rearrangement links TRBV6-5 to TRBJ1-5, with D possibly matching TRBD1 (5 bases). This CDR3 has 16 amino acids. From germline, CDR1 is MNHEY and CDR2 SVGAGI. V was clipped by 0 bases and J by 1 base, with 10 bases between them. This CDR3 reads CASSYSTQGSNQPQHF. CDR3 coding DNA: TGTGCCAGCAGTTACTCGACGCAGGGAAGCAATCAGCCCCAGCATTTT.

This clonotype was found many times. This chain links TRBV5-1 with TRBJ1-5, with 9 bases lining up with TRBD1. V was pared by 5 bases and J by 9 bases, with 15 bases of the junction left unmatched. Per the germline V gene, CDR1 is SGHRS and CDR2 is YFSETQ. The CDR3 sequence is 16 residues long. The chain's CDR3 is CASSPGTGYERWPQHF. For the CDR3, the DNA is TGCGCCAGCAGTCCCGGGACAGGGTACGAGAGATGGCCCCAGCATTTT.

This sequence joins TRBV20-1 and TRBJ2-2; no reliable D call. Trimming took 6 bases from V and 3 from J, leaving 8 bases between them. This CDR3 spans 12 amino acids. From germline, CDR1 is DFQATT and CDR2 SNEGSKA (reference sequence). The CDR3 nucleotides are TGCAGTGCGCCGCACTACACCGGGGAGCTGTTTTTT. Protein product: CSAPHYTGELFF.

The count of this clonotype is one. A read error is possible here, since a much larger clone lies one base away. The CDR3 DNA follows: TGTGCCTGGAATACCCAAGGGGGCTGCACCTTC. Encoded protein: CAWNTQGGCTF. The chain uses TRBV30 and TRBJ1-2; 7 positions agree with TRBD1. CDR3 length: 11 residues. Germline V gives CDR1 GTSNPN, CDR2 SVGIG (reference sequence).

Written as DNA, the CDR3 is TGCAGTGCTAGGACTAGCGGGAGTAGCGGTGAGCAGTTCTTC. Translation gives CSARTSGSSGEQFF. The chain is built from TRBV20-1 and TRBJ2-1; 12 positions agree with TRBD2. V gave up 3 bases and J gave up 9 bases; unmatched junction bases: 6. CDR1 DFQATT and CDR2 SNEGSKA come from the germline V gene (reference sequence). This CDR3 region has 14 residues.

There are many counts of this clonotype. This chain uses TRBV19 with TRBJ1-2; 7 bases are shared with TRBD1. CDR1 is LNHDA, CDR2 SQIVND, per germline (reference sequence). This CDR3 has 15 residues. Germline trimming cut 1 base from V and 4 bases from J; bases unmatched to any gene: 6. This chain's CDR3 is CASSIGPGQSYGYTF. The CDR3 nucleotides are TGTGCCAGTAGTATAGGTCCGGGACAGAGCTATGGCTACACCTTC.

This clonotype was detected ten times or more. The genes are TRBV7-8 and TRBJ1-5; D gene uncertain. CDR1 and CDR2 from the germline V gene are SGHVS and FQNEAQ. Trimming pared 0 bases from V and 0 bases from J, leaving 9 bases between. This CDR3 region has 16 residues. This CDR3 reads CASSLAVPNSNQPQHF. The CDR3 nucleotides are TGTGCCAGCAGCTTAGCCGTGCCCAATAGCAATCAGCCCCAGCATTTT.

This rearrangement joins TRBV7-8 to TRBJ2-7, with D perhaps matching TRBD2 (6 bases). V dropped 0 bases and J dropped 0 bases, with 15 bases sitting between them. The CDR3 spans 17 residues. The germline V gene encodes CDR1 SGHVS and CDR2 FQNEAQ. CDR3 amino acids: CASSLAFASDSSYEQYF. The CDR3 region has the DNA TGTGCCAGCAGCTTAGCGTTTGCTAGCGACAGCTCCTACGAGCAGTACTTC. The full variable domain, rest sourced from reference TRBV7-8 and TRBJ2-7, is GAGVSQSPRYKVAKRGQDVALRCDPISGHVSLFWYQQALGQGPEFLTYFQNEAQLDKSGLPSDRFFAERPEGSVSTLKIQRTQQEDSAVYLCASSLAFASDSSYEQYFGPGTRLTVT.

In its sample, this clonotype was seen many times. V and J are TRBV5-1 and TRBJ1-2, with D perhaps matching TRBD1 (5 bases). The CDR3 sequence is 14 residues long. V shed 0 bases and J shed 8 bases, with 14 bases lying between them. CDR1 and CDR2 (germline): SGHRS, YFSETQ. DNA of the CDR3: TGCGCCAGCAGCTTGGCGGCGGGACTGGAAGGCTACACCTTC. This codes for CASSLAAGLEGYTF.

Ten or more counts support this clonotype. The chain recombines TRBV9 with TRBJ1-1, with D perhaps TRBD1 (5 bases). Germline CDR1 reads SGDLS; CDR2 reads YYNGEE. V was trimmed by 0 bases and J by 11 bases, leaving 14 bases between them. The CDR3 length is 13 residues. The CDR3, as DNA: TGTGCCAGCAGCGTAGCGACGGGGCAGCACGCTTTCTTT. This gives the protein CASSVATGQHAFF.

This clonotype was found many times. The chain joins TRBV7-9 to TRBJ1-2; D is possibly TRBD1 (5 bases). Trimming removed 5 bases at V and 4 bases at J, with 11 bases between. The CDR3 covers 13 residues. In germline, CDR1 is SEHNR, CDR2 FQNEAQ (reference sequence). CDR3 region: CASSLTESYGYTF. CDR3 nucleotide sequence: TGTGCCAGCAGCCTGACAGAAAGCTATGGCTACACCTTC.